These 32 T cell receptor beta chains were all obtained from the same sample, sequenced in a study of blood T cell repertoires in COVID-19. TCRdb's copy holds only in-frame clones and misses some; the assay was immunoSEQ multiplex PCR. The table has some 220,000 clones, over 75% seen once; the top ten hold roughly 12%. What was sequenced was peripheral blood. The receptors derive from a human donor in a cohort sampled during active COVID-19.

This clone was observed once. The rearrangement uses TRBV4-3 and TRBJ1-5, with D perhaps matching TRBD1 (5 bases). The length of the CDR3 is 15 residues. Germline values: CDR1 LGHNA, CDR2 YSLEER. V lost 0 bases and J lost 4, with 10 bases in between. The CDR3 nucleotides are TGCGCCAGCAGCCAAGATGGGGGAGGGAATCAGCCCCAGCATTTT. Translating it yields CASSQDGGGNQPQHF.

This clone was picked up one time. The sample holds other DNA sequences that translate to the same CDR3. V is TRBV18 and J is TRBJ1-1; the D is unclear. The V end lost 0 bases, the J end lost 0 bases, and 5 bases lay between the germline ends. This CDR3 spans 14 amino acids. From germline, CDR1 is KGHSH and CDR2 LQKENI. The CDR3 is CASSPPSVNTEAFF. The CDR3 nucleotides read TGTGCCAGCTCACCACCGTCGGTGAACACTGAAGCTTTCTTT.

The chain joins TRBV19 to TRBJ1-1; no reliable D call. This CDR3 has 13 residues. Germline V CDR1 and CDR2: LNHDA, SQIVND (reference sequence). Trimming removed 6 bases at V and 1 base at J, with 9 bases between. The CDR3 DNA reads TGTGCCAGTAGGACTACAAGGAACACTGAAGCTTTCTTT. The encoded protein is CASRTTRNTEAFF.

The V call is TRBV28, the J call TRBJ2-2, with 7 bases identical to TRBD2. Germline values: CDR1 MDHEN, CDR2 SYDVKM. The V gene end was trimmed by 2 bases and the J gene end by 3 bases; junction bases not matched to a gene: 3. The CDR3 has 15 amino acids. The CDR3 bases are TGTGCCAGCAGTTTAGGGGGGGTGTACACCGGGGAGCTGTTTTTT. The encoded protein is CASSLGGVYTGELFF.

The gene calls are TRBV5-1 and TRBJ1-4; 8 bases line up with TRBD1. This CDR3 comprises 14 residues. Germline CDR1 SGHRS, CDR2 YFSETQ. V lost 0 bases to trimming and J lost 8 bases; unmatched junction nucleotides: 3. This CDR3 reads CASSLGTGNEKLFF. Here the CDR3 DNA reads TGCGCCAGCAGCTTGGGGACAGGGAACGAAAAACTGTTTTTT.

The J gene is TRBJ2-7, the V gene TRBV5-1; 11 bases match TRBD1. The J segment lost 4 bases and the V segment lost 4 bases, leaving 10 bases of the junction unmatched. Germline CDR1 is SGHRS and CDR2 is YFSETQ. The CDR3 has 16 amino acids. The CDR3 DNA is TGCGCCAGCAGCCCAAATCCGGGACAGGGGGGATACGAGCAGTACTTC. Protein: CASSPNPGQGGYEQYF.

The rearrangement joins TRBV4-3 to TRBJ2-3; D is unclear. Germline V gene lookup returns CDR1 LGHNA and CDR2 YSLEER. V was trimmed by 4 bases and J by 10 bases, leaving 18 bases between them. This CDR3 is built from 14 residues. In DNA, the CDR3 is TGCGCCAGCAGCCCATCAAGAGAGGCTTCACCGCAGTATTTT. It encodes CASSPSREASPQYF.

V is TRBV3-1 (or the pseudogene TRBV3-2) and J is TRBJ2-1; tentative D call: TRBD1 (6 bases). V lost 2 bases to trimming and J lost 5 bases, with 13 bases between them. Per germline, CDR1 LGHDT and CDR2 YNNKEL (reference sequence). This CDR3 comprises 15 residues. The CDR3 here is CASSQTDRDNNEQFF. Written as DNA, the CDR3 is TGTGCCAGCAGCCAAACCGACCGGGACAACAATGAGCAGTTCTTC.

This clone was counted a few times. The rearrangement links TRBV19 to TRBJ1-5; the match to TRBD1 covers 10 bases. V lost 9 bases and J lost 1; bases outside the gene matches: 9. This CDR3 is 16 amino acids long. CDR1 is LNHDA and CDR2 is SQIVND in the germline V gene (reference sequence). The CDR3 region is CASFPTGGRSNQPQHF. CDR3 in DNA: TGTGCCAGCTTCCCGACAGGGGGCAGGAGCAATCAGCCCCAGCATTTT.

V and J are TRBV28 and TRBJ2-7; a weak D match, TRBD1 (5 bases). V was trimmed by 4 bases and J by 4 bases, leaving 11 bases between them. Per germline, CDR1 MDHEN and CDR2 SYDVKM. The length of the CDR3 is 13 residues. The CDR3 loop is CASSSPQAYEQYF. CDR3 coding DNA: TGTGCCAGCAGTTCCCCACAGGCGTACGAGCAGTACTTC.

The J gene is TRBJ2-4, the V gene TRBV27; D gene ambiguous. With 6 bases removed from V and 4 bases from J, the gap between germline ends came to 13 bases. The CDR3 loop spans 14 amino acids. CDR1 is MNHEY and CDR2 is SMNVEV in the germline V gene (reference sequence). In DNA, the CDR3 is TGTGCCAGCAGCCTAGGAGTTCCAAAAAACATTCAGTACTTC. As protein: CASSLGVPKNIQYF.

The chain recombines TRBV2 with TRBJ2-1; TRBD1 is a possible D gene (5 bases). CDR1 and CDR2 (germline): SNHLY, FYNNEI. Between the trimmed V and J ends, which lost 5 bases and 0 bases, there was a span of 14 bases. CDR3 size: 16 residues. The chain's CDR3 is CASSNRGRVSYNEQFF. CDR3 bases: TGTGCCAGCAGTAATCGAGGCAGGGTCTCCTACAATGAGCAGTTCTTC. The whole variable domain, filled in from reference TRBV2 and TRBJ2-1, reads EPEVTQTPSHQVTQMGQEVILRCVPISNHLYFYWYRQILGQKVEFLVSFYNNEISEKSEIFDDQFSVERPDGSNFTLKIRSTKLEDSAMYFCASSNRGRVSYNEQFFGPGTRLTVL.

This sequence joins TRBV24-1 and TRBJ1-2; 9 bases are a match to TRBD1. This CDR3 has 15 amino acids. Germline V CDR1 and CDR2: KGHDR, SFDVKD. The V segment lost 9 bases and the J segment 7 bases; nucleotides outside the gene matches: 14. The CDR3 is CATRASGQGFGGYTF. DNA for the CDR3: TGTGCCACCCGGGCCTCTGGACAGGGGTTCGGTGGCTACACCTTC.

The chain has TRBV19 and TRBJ2-3, with D tentatively TRBD1 (6 bases). Germline V gene data show CDR1 as LNHDA and CDR2 as SQIVND (reference sequence). Trimming took off 6 bases at V and 4 bases at J, with 17 bases between the two ends. The CDR3 totals 15 residues. Here the CDR3 DNA reads TGTGCCAGTAGGGACAGCTTATTAACCTCAGATACGCAGTATTTT. It encodes CASRDSLLTSDTQYF.

This clone appeared a few times. This sample also contains other DNA sequences that code for the same CDR3. The chain combines TRBV18 with TRBJ1-2; TRBD1 aligns across 7 bases. The CDR3 covers 13 residues. The germline CDR1 and CDR2 sequences are KGHSH and LQKENI. The trim removed 3 bases at V and 2 bases at J, leaving 0 bases unmatched. CDR3 nucleotide sequence: TGTGCCAGCTCACCGGACAGGAACTATGGCTACACCTTC. It codes for CASSPDRNYGYTF.

The table lists this clone with a few counts. The chain recombines TRBV5-1 with TRBJ1-4, with 7 bases matching TRBD1. After removal of 4 bases from V and 5 bases from J, the junction contained 5 bases not matched to a gene. Germline values: CDR1 SGHRS, CDR2 YFSETQ. This CDR3 has 14 amino acids. The CDR3 DNA is TGCGCCAGCAGCCCGGACAGGCCGAATGAAAAACTGTTTTTT. The encoded protein is CASSPDRPNEKLFF.

This chain links TRBV27 with TRBJ2-3, with TRBD2 matching over 13 bases. Germline CDR1 MNHEY, CDR2 SMNVEV (reference sequence). V dropped 4 bases and J dropped 2; count of bases not matched to a gene: 6. CDR3 length equals 17 residues. CDR3 nucleotide sequence: TGTGCCAGCAGTTCGACGACTAGCGGGAGGTACACAGATACGCAGTATTTT. It encodes CASSSTTSGRYTDTQYF.

This chain connects TRBV10-3 to TRBJ2-2; weak D call: TRBD2 (6 bases). V dropped 6 bases and J dropped 7 bases, with 9 bases sitting between them. CDR3 length: 12 amino acids. Germline-derived CDR1 and CDR2 are ENHRY and SYGVKD. The chain's CDR3 is CAIRPGGGELFF. The CDR3 nucleotides read TGTGCCATCAGACCCGGGGGCGGGGAGCTGTTTTTT.

This chain joins TRBV21-1 and TRBJ1-6; the table's D call, TRBD1, has no DNA check behind it. TRBV21-1 is recorded as a pseudogene. This CDR3 spans 14 amino acids. CDR3 region: CASGQGILRSPLHF. Here the CDR3 DNA reads TGTGCCAGCGGACAGGGGATTTTGAGGTCACCCCTCCACTTT.

This chain uses TRBV6-2 or TRBV6-3 with TRBJ2-7; D might be TRBD1 (6 bases). Germline assignment: CDR1 MNHEY and CDR2 SVGEGT. The CDR3 runs to 14 residues. Trimming cost V 5 bases and J 4 bases, with 15 bases left between them. The CDR3 sequence is CASSVDRSLYEQYF. The CDR3 DNA reads TGTGCCAGCAGTGTGGACAGATCCCTTTACGAGCAGTACTTC.

The chain recombines TRBV11-3 with TRBJ2-7; weak D call: TRBD2 (6 bases). In germline, CDR1 is SGHNT, CDR2 YENEEA. The V end was cut by 1 base, the J end by 4 bases, with 8 bases between. CDR3 length equals 13 residues. DNA for the CDR3: TGTGCCAGCAGCTTAGGCGGGGAGTACGAGCAGTACTTC. Translating gives CASSLGGEYEQYF.

The rearrangement uses TRBV6-5 and TRBJ2-7, with D tentatively TRBD2 (5 bases). The CDR3 extends over 14 amino acids. CDR1 and CDR2 from the germline V gene are MNHEY and SVGAGI. V was cut by 6 bases and J by 4 bases, with 16 bases left in between. The CDR3 nucleotides are TGTGCCAGCAGGGACGGGATCCTACCTTACGAGCAGTACTTC. Translating gives CASRDGILPYEQYF.

The rearrangement joins TRBV6-1 to TRBJ1-5; D remains ambiguous. Trimming shortened V by 1 base and J by 6 bases, and 10 bases separated the two germline ends. This CDR3 is 14 amino acids long. Germline V gene sequence: CDR1 MNHNS, CDR2 SASEGT. CDR3 in DNA: TGTGCCAGCAGTGAAGTAGGGAGCGGTCAGCCCCAGCATTTT. It translates to CASSEVGSGQPQHF.

The V gene is TRBV7-2, the J gene TRBJ1-6, with D possibly TRBD1 on 6 matching bases. Trimming pared 4 bases from V and 10 bases from J, leaving 14 bases between. The CDR3 consists of 14 residues. Germline loops: CDR1 SGHTA, CDR2 FQGNSA. This CDR3 reads CASSSRDIGSPLHF. The CDR3 DNA reads TGTGCCAGCAGCTCACGGGACATTGGATCACCCCTCCACTTT.

Many counts were recorded for this clone. This sequence joins TRBV5-1 and TRBJ2-1, with 7 bases lining up with TRBD2. The ends lost 0 bases at V and 4 bases at J; junction bases unmatched: 13. The germline V gene encodes CDR1 SGHRS and CDR2 YFSETQ. The CDR3 runs 18 residues. CDR3 in amino acids: CASSLVPSGQSPYNEQFF. Written as DNA, the CDR3 is TGCGCCAGCAGCTTGGTTCCTAGCGGCCAATCCCCATACAATGAGCAGTTCTTC.

V and J are TRBV2 and TRBJ1-6; possible D gene TRBD1, 5 bases. In germline, CDR1 is SNHLY, CDR2 FYNNEI. V was clipped by 6 bases and J by 12 bases, with 15 bases between them. The CDR3 is made up of 13 amino acids. DNA of the CDR3: TGTGCCAGCAGGGGGCTCGGTTGGGGACCCCTCCACTTT. It encodes CASRGLGWGPLHF.

The chain has TRBV27 and TRBJ2-1; 7 nucleotides line up with TRBD1. The J segment lost 5 bases and the V segment lost 2 bases, leaving 0 bases of the junction unmatched. The CDR3 is made up of 13 amino acids. The germline gives CDR1 MNHEY, CDR2 SMNVEV (reference sequence). The CDR3 sequence: CASSLDRDNEQFF. CDR3 nucleotide sequence: TGTGCCAGCAGTTTAGACAGGGACAATGAGCAGTTCTTC.

This clone has more than one count but fewer than ten. The chain joins TRBV7-9 to TRBJ1-6; D may be TRBD1 (5 bases). The germline V gene has CDR1 SEHNR and CDR2 FQNEAQ (reference sequence). The V end was cut by 5 bases, the J end by 10 bases, with 21 bases between. The CDR3 extends over 16 amino acids. Here the CDR3 reads CASSASQGGSRSPLHF. The CDR3 DNA reads TGTGCCAGCAGCGCGAGCCAGGGAGGCTCCCGGTCACCCCTCCACTTT.

V and J are TRBV27 and TRBJ2-1; tentative D call: TRBD2 (6 bases). Trimming took 2 bases from V and 0 from J, leaving 14 bases between them. CDR1 is MNHEY, CDR2 SMNVEV, per germline (reference sequence). The CDR3 has 17 residues. CDR3 sequence reads: CASSLASGTLSYNEQFF. CDR3 in DNA: TGTGCCAGCAGTTTAGCGTCCGGGACTCTCTCCTACAATGAGCAGTTCTTC.

The CDR3 loop is CASSSRQGRDTEAFF. CDR3 coding DNA: TGTGCCAGCAGCTCACGACAGGGGCGGGACACTGAAGCTTTCTTT. This sequence joins TRBV11-2 and TRBJ1-1; 8 bases are a match to TRBD1. The CDR3 length is 15 residues. Germline trimming cut 4 bases from V and 3 bases from J; bases unmatched to any gene: 7. CDR1 is SGHAT and CDR2 is FQNNGV in the germline V gene.

The CDR3 loop reads CASSLMSGIYNEQFF. The DNA for the CDR3 is TGCGCCAGCAGCTTGATGAGCGGGATCTACAATGAGCAGTTCTTC. This chain connects TRBV5-1 to TRBJ2-1; 7 bases line up with TRBD2. The CDR3 loop spans 15 amino acids. CDR1 and CDR2 (germline): SGHRS, YFSETQ. The V and J ends lost 1 base and 3 bases, in that order; junction bases with no gene match: 4.

The chain employs TRBV19 and TRBJ1-1; tentatively, D is TRBD1 (6 bases). Per germline, CDR1 LNHDA and CDR2 SQIVND (reference sequence). Trimming pared 6 bases from V and 1 base from J, leaving 12 bases between. The CDR3 length is 14 residues. The CDR3 DNA sequence: TGTGCCAGTAGATTGTCGGGACAGAACACTGAAGCTTTCTTT. Encoded protein: CASRLSGQNTEAFF.